This T cell receptor beta chain was sequenced during a study of beta chain features in type 1 diabetes. Study-level background: The patients were much like the healthy donors in age, gender and cell yields. The study's findings and limits: TCRB CDR3s from Type 1 diabetes patients were moderately but significantly shorter in all four CD4+ subsets.

The isolated RNA, all of it, was reverse transcribed, so expressed TCRB transcripts were what got sequenced. TCRdb keeps only in-frame clones here, not all; method: immunoSEQ multiplex PCR. The sample includes 150,000 to 200,000 clones, 7.5% to 9.5% seen only once; the top ten take more than 0.5%. As concerns this clone: The antigen is undetermined.

Naive, central memory, regulatory and stem cell-like memory cells within the CD4+ compartment were sorted using CD45RO/CCR7/CD25/CD127/CD95/CD27. Material for sequencing was central memory CD4+ T cells from blood. The TCR originated in a woman between 18 and 29 years old with type 1 diabetes.

The CDR3 DNA is TGCGCCAGCAGTCAATCGGAAACGGGGGGATACACTGAAGCTTTCTTT. Protein: CASSQSETGGYTEAFF. This rearrangement joins TRBV4-3 to TRBJ1-1; D perhaps matches TRBD1 (5 bases). The V gene's germline CDR1 is LGHNA and CDR2 YSLEER. CDR3 length equals 16 residues. Trimming cost V 6 bases and J 3 bases, with 20 bases left between them.